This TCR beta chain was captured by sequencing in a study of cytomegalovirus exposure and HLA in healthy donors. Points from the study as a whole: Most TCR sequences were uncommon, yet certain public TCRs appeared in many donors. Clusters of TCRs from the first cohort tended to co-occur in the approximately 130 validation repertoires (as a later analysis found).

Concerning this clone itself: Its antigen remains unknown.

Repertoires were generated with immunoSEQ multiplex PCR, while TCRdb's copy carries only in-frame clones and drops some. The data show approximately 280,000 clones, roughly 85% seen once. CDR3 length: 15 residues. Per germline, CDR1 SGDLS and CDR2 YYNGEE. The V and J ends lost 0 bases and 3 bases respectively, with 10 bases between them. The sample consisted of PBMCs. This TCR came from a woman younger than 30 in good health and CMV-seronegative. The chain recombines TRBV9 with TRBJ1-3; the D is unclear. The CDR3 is CASSVGGAHGNTIYF. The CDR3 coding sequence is TGTGCCAGCAGCGTAGGAGGAGCCCATGGAAACACCATATATTTT.